Below, 13 T cell receptor beta chains from the same sample are listed, as sequenced in a study of graft-versus-host responses after intestinal transplantation. Profiling relied on immunoSEQ multiplex PCR, and the TCRdb table lists in-frame clones only, not all of them. This table has about 50,000 clones, 84% appearing once. What these receptors recognize is not known. Source: unstimulated CD4+ T cells sorted from spleen or lymph node cells, taken before transplant. The receptors originated from a human donor who was the organ donor for an intestinal transplant.

The chain recombines TRBV30 with TRBJ1-1; the D gene is possibly TRBD1 (6 bases). Trimming pared 3 bases from V and 4 bases from J, leaving 9 bases between. The CDR3 length is 12 residues. Germline V lookup: CDR1 GTSNPN, CDR2 SVGIG (reference sequence). The CDR3 nucleotides read TGTGCCTGGAGGTTGACAGGCACTGAAGCTTTCTTT. Translated, it gives CAWRLTGTEAFF.

This clone has a handful of counts. The V and J genes are TRBV6-1 and TRBJ2-1, with 10 nucleotides matching TRBD2. With V trimmed by 1 base and J by 3 bases, 3 bases remained unmatched. This CDR3 spans 16 amino acids. The V gene's germline CDR1 is MNHNS and CDR2 SASEGT. CDR3 loop: CASSEVLAGGYNEQFF. DNA of the CDR3: TGTGCCAGCAGTGAAGTTTTAGCGGGGGGCTACAATGAGCAGTTCTTC.

This clone was seen a few times. The J gene is TRBJ1-3, the V gene TRBV27; the match to TRBD1 covers 8 bases. V shed 5 bases and J 2 bases; nucleotides not matched to a gene: 2. The CDR3 loop spans 14 amino acids. CDR1 and CDR2 (germline): MNHEY, SMNVEV (reference sequence). CDR3 sequence: CASSMTGAGNTIYF. The DNA of the CDR3 is TGTGCCAGCAGTATGACAGGGGCTGGAAACACCATATATTTT.

V usage is TRBV25-1 and J usage is TRBJ2-5, with 7 bases that match TRBD2. The assigned J gene may be wrong: the sequence end matches TRBJ2-7 better. This CDR3 has 15 residues. Germline CDR1 and CDR2: MGHDK and SYGVNS. CDR3 nucleotide sequence: TGTGCCAGCAGTGAATTTTCTAGCGGAAGTTACGAGCAGTACTTC. Encoded protein: CASSEFSSGSYEQYF.

The chain is built from TRBV15 and TRBJ1-1, with 11 positions matching TRBD1. The ends lost 2 bases at V and 3 bases at J; junction bases unmatched: 11. Germline V CDR1 and CDR2: LNHNV, YYDKDF (reference sequence). The CDR3 covers 18 residues. The CDR3 loop is CATSRTRPGQGGYTEAFF. The CDR3 bases are TGTGCCACCAGCAGAACACGTCCGGGACAGGGGGGATACACTGAAGCTTTCTTT.

V is TRBV20-1 and J is TRBJ2-1; D tentatively fits TRBD1 or TRBD2 (5 bases each). V lost 7 bases and J lost 6, with 7 bases in between. Germline assignment: CDR1 DFQATT and CDR2 SNEGSKA (reference sequence). This CDR3 spans 10 amino acids. The CDR3 DNA reads as TGCAGTGGTGGGGGCAATGAGCAGTTCTTC. Its translation is CSGGGNEQFF.

V and J are TRBV6-6 and TRBJ2-1, with D possibly matching TRBD2 (5 bases). The CDR3 has 14 residues. The V end lost 4 bases, the J end lost 6 bases, and 13 bases lay between the germline ends. CDR1 and CDR2 (germline): MNHNY, SVGAGI (reference sequence). CDR3 coding DNA: TGTGCCAGCAGTTCGCCCCGGACTGGCAATGAGCAGTTCTTC. This translates into CASSSPRTGNEQFF.

This clone appeared a single time. The CDR3 region has the DNA TGTGCCAGCTCCCCAAATCCCCGAAAACTAGAGCACACAGATACGCAGTATTTT. Its translation: CASSPNPRKLEHTDTQYF. This sequence joins TRBV5-4 and TRBJ2-3; maybe TRBD2 (5 bases). V gave up 7 bases and J gave up 2 bases, with 26 bases separating them. The CDR3 runs to 18 residues. Germline V gives CDR1 SGHNT, CDR2 YYREEE (reference sequence).

The chain links TRBV5-1 to TRBJ2-3; D is unresolved. Germline assignment: CDR1 SGHRS and CDR2 YFSETQ. This CDR3 is 15 amino acids long. The V gene lost 0 bases and the J gene lost 0 bases, with 8 bases spanning the gap. CDR3 amino acids: CASSLVPSSTDTQYF. The CDR3 nucleotides are TGCGCCAGCAGCTTGGTCCCTTCTAGCACAGATACGCAGTATTTT.

This chain connects TRBV5-6 to TRBJ2-5; D is ambiguous. V lost 0 bases to trimming and J lost 3 bases, with 9 bases between them. The CDR3 is 14 residues long. Per the germline V gene, CDR1 is SGHDT and CDR2 is YYEEEE. This CDR3 reads CASSLGIREETQYF. Here the CDR3 DNA reads TGTGCCAGCAGCTTGGGTATTCGGGAAGAGACCCAGTACTTC.

The rearrangement uses TRBV7-6 and TRBJ2-2; 9 bases align to TRBD2. This CDR3 is built from 20 residues. Germline assignment: CDR1 SGHVS and CDR2 FNYEAQ. After removal of 2 bases from V and 5 bases from J, the junction contained 18 bases not matched to a gene. For the CDR3, the DNA is TGTGCCAGCAGCTTACGTCCCGTTGGCGGGGGGGCCGGAGGGACCGGGGAGCTGTTTTTT. It yields the protein CASSLRPVGGGAGGTGELFF.

The chain combines TRBV11-2 with TRBJ2-1; 7 bases are shared with TRBD2. The CDR3 is 16 residues long. With 4 bases clipped from V and 2 bases from J, the junction kept 8 bases outside the gene matches. CDR1 is SGHAT, CDR2 FQNNGV, per germline. Written as DNA, the CDR3 is TGTGCCAGCAGCTCGAAATTGAGCGGGGCCTACAATGAGCAGTTCTTC. Translating it yields CASSSKLSGAYNEQFF.

The chain has TRBV30 and TRBJ2-7, with D perhaps being TRBD1 or TRBD2 (5 bases each). The V and J ends lost 2 bases and 3 bases respectively, with 17 bases between them. CDR1 and CDR2 (germline): GTSNPN, SVGIG (reference sequence). The CDR3 sequence is 15 residues long. CDR3 in DNA: TGTGCCTGGAGTCCCCGGGACCGGCCAAACTACGAGCAGTACTTC. Amino acids: CAWSPRDRPNYEQYF.